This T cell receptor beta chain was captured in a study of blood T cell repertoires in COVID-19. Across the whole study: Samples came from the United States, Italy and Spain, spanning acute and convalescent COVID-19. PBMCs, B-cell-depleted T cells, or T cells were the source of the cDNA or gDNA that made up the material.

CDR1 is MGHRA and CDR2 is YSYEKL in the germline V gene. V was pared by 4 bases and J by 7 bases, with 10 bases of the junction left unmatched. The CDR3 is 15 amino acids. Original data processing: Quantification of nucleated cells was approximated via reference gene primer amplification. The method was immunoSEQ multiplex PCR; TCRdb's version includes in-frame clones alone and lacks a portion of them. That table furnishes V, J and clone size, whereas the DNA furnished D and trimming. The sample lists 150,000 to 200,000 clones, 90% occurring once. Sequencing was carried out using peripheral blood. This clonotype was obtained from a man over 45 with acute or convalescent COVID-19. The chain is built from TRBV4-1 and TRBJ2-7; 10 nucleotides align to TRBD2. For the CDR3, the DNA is TGCGCCAGCAGCCTCCTAGCGGGAGCTGAATATGAGCAGTACTTC. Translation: CASSLLAGAEYEQYF.